The 28 T cell receptor beta chains reported below all come from one sample, sequenced in a study of blood T cells in healthy people across ages (dated by TCRdb to the mid-2010s). The library was generated by 5' RACE. Reads for this sample came from an Illumina HiSeq 2500. The second PCR ran for about 6 to 12 cycles and used a J-beta primer mix along with a sample-barcoded 5' primer. TCRdb ran its own pipeline on the public reads, namely fastp trimming at Q25 and MiXCR clone calling, and kept in-frame beta chains. Every CDR3 protein is listed once, alongside the most common genes and DNA of its rows. The sample includes about 970,000 distinct CDR3 sequences, with just over 50% observed a single time. Clones ranked in the top ten supply 20% to 25% of the sample. Sequencing was performed on blood. These receptors all come from a woman aged 60-75 years in good health.

The chain employs TRBV3-1 and TRBJ2-3; D is unclear. Germline lookup yields CDR1 LGHDT and CDR2 YNNKEL (reference sequence). The CDR3 contains 13 residues. Trimming left V 3 bases short and J 9 bases short, with 13 bases between. CDR3 sequence (DNA): TGTGCCAGCAGCCATCGACCCCTCGACACGCAGTATTTT. This sequence encodes CASSHRPLDTQYF.

This clonotype was counted once. The chain carries TRBV4-1 and TRBJ2-5; D is unresolved. CDR3 length: 13 amino acids. Germline assignment: CDR1 MGHRA and CDR2 YSYEKL. Trimming took 1 base from V and 3 from J, leaving 6 bases between them. CDR3 protein: CASSQGVKETQYF. The CDR3, as DNA: TGCGCCAGCAGCCAAGGCGTGAAAGAGACCCAGTACTTC.

The rearrangement uses TRBV9 and TRBJ2-1; 7 nucleotides match TRBD2. The CDR3 extends over 16 amino acids. CDR1 is SGDLS and CDR2 is YYNGEE in the germline V gene. J gave up 4 bases and V 1 base, and 8 bases lay outside the gene matches. CDR3 loop: CASSVQAGELYNEQFF. CDR3 nucleotides: TGTGCCAGCAGCGTACAGGCGGGAGAACTTTACAATGAGCAGTTCTTC.

The V and J genes are TRBV6-2 or TRBV6-3 and TRBJ2-5; 7 bases line up with TRBD2. The CDR3 spans 13 residues. V was pared by 6 bases and J by 6 bases, with 7 bases of the junction left unmatched. The V gene's germline CDR1 is MNHEY and CDR2 SVGEGT. The chain's CDR3 is CASRPTSFQTQYF. In DNA, the CDR3 is TGTGCCAGCAGACCGACTAGCTTCCAGACCCAGTACTTC.

This clonotype was found a few times. The chain carries TRBV5-6 and TRBJ2-3; 8 positions agree with TRBD2. Germline V gene data show CDR1 as SGHDT and CDR2 as YYEEEE. CDR3 length equals 16 residues. The ends lost 4 bases at V and 4 bases at J; junction bases unmatched: 11. CDR3 in amino acids: CASSGVAGSGADTQYF. CDR3 DNA sequence: TGTGCCAGCAGCGGCGTAGCGGGATCTGGGGCAGATACGCAGTATTTT.

The chain joins TRBV12-3 or TRBV12-4 to TRBJ1-2; D is unclear. The CDR3 is 12 amino acids. The V gene lost 5 bases and the J gene lost 8 bases, with 12 bases spanning the gap. The CDR3 is CASSAPGGGYTF. The CDR3 nucleotides are TGTGCCAGCAGTGCTCCGGGAGGCGGCTACACCTTC.

V usage is TRBV20-1 and J usage is TRBJ2-5; D perhaps matches TRBD1 (5 bases). Germline CDR1 reads DFQATT; CDR2 reads SNEGSKA (reference sequence). The CDR3 spans 14 residues. The V gene lost 4 bases and the J gene lost 5 bases, with 17 bases spanning the gap. The CDR3 sequence is CSAIRKGAPETQYF. The CDR3 DNA sequence: TGCAGTGCTATTCGTAAAGGGGCTCCGGAGACCCAGTACTTC.

The count of this clonotype is one. V usage is TRBV5-1 and J usage is TRBJ2-4; 9 nucleotides align to TRBD1. The J call is in doubt because the DNA end fits TRBJ2-7 better. Per germline, CDR1 SGHRS and CDR2 YFSETQ. CDR3 length: 15 amino acids. The CDR3 bases are TGCGCCAGCAGCCCCGGACAGGGGCTCCCCTCCGAGCAGTACTTC. This gives the protein CASSPGQGLPSEQYF.

V usage is TRBV12-3 or TRBV12-4 and J usage is TRBJ1-2; D remains unclear. V gave up 3 bases and J gave up 9 bases, with 17 bases separating them. The CDR3 totals 14 residues. The CDR3 sequence is CASSFSTHEGRYTF. The CDR3 DNA sequence: TGTGCCAGCAGTTTTTCGACACACGAAGGGCGCTACACCTTC.

DNA of the CDR3: TGTGCCAAGTCCGGGACAGGTTTTTGGTATGGCTACACCTTC. Protein sequence: CAKSGTGFWYGYTF. This chain connects TRBV2 to TRBJ1-2; TRBD1 aligns across 8 bases. The V gene's germline CDR1 is SNHLY and CDR2 FYNNEI. J gave up 5 bases and V 10 bases, and 12 bases lay outside the gene matches. CDR3 length: 14 amino acids.

This clonotype came up many times. The chain's CDR3 is CASTIGTRSQETQYF. The CDR3 DNA reads TGTGCCAGCACGATAGGGACTAGAAGTCAAGAGACCCAGTACTTC. The genes are TRBV7-9 and TRBJ2-5; the match to TRBD2 covers 8 bases. Germline V CDR1 and CDR2: SEHNR, FQNEAQ (reference sequence). The CDR3 totals 15 residues. V gave up 7 bases and J gave up 2 bases; unmatched junction bases: 9.

The chain uses TRBV6-2 or TRBV6-3 and TRBJ1-1, with D unresolved. The CDR3 totals 12 residues. Germline CDR1 and CDR2: MNHEY and SVGEGT. V was cut by 0 bases and J by 5 bases, with 4 bases left in between. The CDR3 loop is CASSYSFTEAFF. The DNA of the CDR3 is TGTGCCAGCAGTTACTCGTTTACTGAAGCTTTCTTT.

The rearrangement links TRBV6-6 to TRBJ2-1, with 9 bases identical to TRBD1. CDR1 and CDR2 from the germline V gene are MNHNY and SVGAGI (reference sequence). The CDR3 is made up of 12 amino acids. The V segment lost 8 bases and the J segment 6 bases; nucleotides outside the gene matches: 2. The CDR3: CASGTGLNEQFF. As DNA, the CDR3 is TGTGCCAGCGGGACAGGGCTCAATGAGCAGTTCTTC.

The chain is built from TRBV3-1 and TRBJ2-5; TRBD1 is a possible D gene (6 bases). The DNA end favors TRBJ2-7, so the J call may be wrong. CDR3 length: 14 residues. Per germline, CDR1 LGHDT and CDR2 YNNKEL (reference sequence). The chain's CDR3 is CASSQMGQNYEQYF. The CDR3 DNA follows: TGTGCCAGCAGCCAAATGGGACAAAACTACGAGCAGTACTTC.

This clonotype was seen more than once but under ten times. The chain has TRBV7-9 and TRBJ2-5; possibly TRBD1 for D (6 bases). The better agreement between TRBJ2-7 and the DNA end casts doubt on the J call. The CDR3 contains 13 residues. The V gene's germline CDR1 is SEHNR and CDR2 FQNEAQ (reference sequence). CDR3 protein: CASSDTGSSEQYF. In DNA, the CDR3 is TGTGCCAGCAGCGACACAGGGTCGAGCGAGCAGTACTTC.

Ten or more counts support this clonotype. The chain employs TRBV12-3 or TRBV12-4 and TRBJ1-4; D gene unclear. Trimming stripped 6 bases from V and 7 bases from J, with 18 bases between. The CDR3 sequence is 15 residues long. The CDR3 DNA reads as TGTGCCAGCAGCTTAAAAACAGTCGGAGTTGAAAAACTGTTTTTT. Protein product: CASSLKTVGVEKLFF.

The rearrangement links TRBV18 to TRBJ2-7; 9 bases align to TRBD1. The J segment lost 4 bases and the V segment lost 8 bases, leaving 9 bases of the junction unmatched. CDR1 is KGHSH, CDR2 LQKENI, per germline. The CDR3 is made up of 14 amino acids. The CDR3 region is CASSQDRGIYEQYF. Written as DNA, the CDR3 is TGTGCCAGCAGCCAAGACAGGGGGATATACGAGCAGTACTTC.

The gene calls are TRBV12-3 or TRBV12-4 and TRBJ2-2; TRBD2 is a possible D gene (6 bases). This CDR3 has 15 amino acids. The V end lost 3 bases, the J end lost 5 bases, and 13 bases lay between the germline ends. The CDR3 DNA is TGTGCCAGCAGTTTTGGGCGGGGTTTAACCGGGGAGCTGTTTTTT. Translating gives CASSFGRGLTGELFF.

V is TRBV10-2 and J is TRBJ1-4; 7 bases are shared with TRBD1. Per germline, CDR1 WSHSY and CDR2 SAAADI. The CDR3 length is 15 residues. V lost 2 bases and J lost 5; bases outside the gene matches: 5. CDR3 DNA sequence: TGCGCCAGCAGTGAGGAGGGACAGAGAAATGAAAAACTGTTTTTT. Amino acids: CASSEEGQRNEKLFF.

The rearrangement links TRBV28 to TRBJ1-6, with D possibly matching TRBD1 (5 bases). Trimming left V 3 bases short and J 2 bases short, with 8 bases between. There are 15 residues in the CDR3. Germline CDR1 reads MDHEN; CDR2 reads SYDVKM. The CDR3: CASSFKGTYNSPLHF. The CDR3 DNA is TGTGCCAGCAGTTTTAAGGGGACCTATAATTCACCCCTCCACTTT.

This clonotype turned up a few times. The chain joins TRBV7-2 to TRBJ2-5, with 7 nucleotides matching TRBD1. The CDR3 covers 15 residues. V was pared by 5 bases and J by 5 bases, with 11 bases of the junction left unmatched. Germline V gene lookup returns CDR1 SGHTA and CDR2 FQGNSA. DNA of the CDR3: TGTGCCAGCAGCGTTACTCCAGGGGGATTTGAGACCCAGTACTTC. Amino acid sequence: CASSVTPGGFETQYF. The full variable domain, with the rest looked up from reference TRBV7-2 and TRBJ2-5, is GAGVSQSPSNKVTEKGKDVELRCDPISGHTALYWYRQSLGQGLEFLIYFQGNSAPDKSGLPSDRFSAERTGGSVSTLTIQRTQQEDSAVYLCASSVTPGGFETQYFGPGTRLLVL.

The chain combines TRBV5-1 with TRBJ1-1; D perhaps matches TRBD1 (5 bases). CDR1 is SGHRS and CDR2 is YFSETQ in the germline V gene. Trimming took off 0 bases at V and 3 bases at J, with 12 bases between the two ends. The CDR3 spans 15 residues. The CDR3 coding sequence is TGCGCCAGCAGCTTGGACAGGCAGGCGTACACTGAAGCTTTCTTT. Translation: CASSLDRQAYTEAFF.

Only one count was recorded for this clonotype. This chain's CDR3 is CSASGLAGVGNGEQFF. The CDR3 DNA is TGCAGTGCTAGCGGACTAGCGGGAGTCGGTAACGGTGAGCAGTTCTTC. The chain is built from TRBV20-1 and TRBJ2-1; 13 bases are shared with TRBD2. Germline-derived CDR1 and CDR2 are DFQATT and SNEGSKA (reference sequence). The CDR3 runs to 16 residues. V trimming: 3 bases; J trimming: 9 bases; junction bases outside the gene matches: 11.

In the case of this clonotype: A read error may produce the germline difference seen at one junction end. The chain combines TRBV7-2 with TRBJ2-5; unclear D gene. From germline, CDR1 is SGHTA and CDR2 FQGNSA. The CDR3 runs to 13 residues. CDR3 sequence (DNA): TGTGCCAACAGCCTCGTCCCCGGGGAGACCCAGTACTTC. Amino acids: CANSLVPGETQYF. The full variable domain, in which reference TRBV7-2 and TRBJ2-5 provide the parts outside the CDR3, is GAGVSQSPSNKVTEKGKDVELRCDPISGHTALYWYRQSLGQGLEFLIYFQGNSAPDKSGLPSDRFSAERTGGSVSTLTIQRTQQEDSAVYLCANSLVPGETQYFGPGTRLLVL.

This clonotype was counted between two and nine times. The chain has TRBV7-9 and TRBJ2-7; tentative D call: TRBD1 (5 bases). The V and J ends lost 5 bases and 2 bases respectively, with 13 bases between them. The CDR3 has 14 residues. The germline CDR1 and CDR2 sequences are SEHNR and FQNEAQ (reference sequence). This CDR3 reads CASSPRTPTYEQYF. The CDR3 DNA reads as TGTGCCAGCAGCCCGAGGACACCGACCTACGAGCAGTACTTC.

The J gene is TRBJ1-6, the V gene TRBV2; 8 nucleotides line up with TRBD1. This CDR3 spans 16 amino acids. Germline lookup yields CDR1 SNHLY and CDR2 FYNNEI. V gave up 8 bases and J gave up 8 bases; unmatched junction bases: 14. The CDR3 loop reads CASGPMTGVEDSPLHF. The CDR3 region has the DNA TGTGCCAGCGGACCAATGACAGGGGTGGAGGATTCACCCCTCCACTTT.

This clonotype was seen a few times. The V and J genes are TRBV4-2 and TRBJ2-3; perhaps TRBD2 as D (5 bases). With 2 bases removed from V and 0 bases from J, the gap between germline ends came to 15 bases. The CDR3 covers 17 residues. Per the germline V gene, CDR1 is LGHNA and CDR2 is YNFKEQ. The chain's CDR3 is CASSQPRIRGSTDTQYF. CDR3 DNA sequence: TGTGCCAGCAGCCAACCCCGTATCCGGGGTAGCACAGATACGCAGTATTTT.

This clonotype was seen more than once but under ten times. J is TRBJ2-4 and V is TRBV3-1, with no clear D. The DNA end favors TRBJ2-7, so the J call may be wrong. The CDR3 is made up of 14 amino acids. Germline CDR1 and CDR2: LGHDT and YNNKEL (reference sequence). In DNA form, the CDR3 reads TGTGCCAGCAGCCCTTTCTCGCCGGCTTACGAGCAGTACTTC. Its translation is CASSPFSPAYEQYF.